Below are 25 T cell receptor beta chains sequenced from a single sample in a study of T cell repertoires in cytomegalovirus infection. No antigen has been identified for these receptors. TCRdb passed the reads through MiXCR, listing each CDR3 protein once. The sample records roughly 110,000 distinct CDR3 sequences, around 9.1% being singletons. Specimen: PBMCs, sequenced either directly or after in vitro stimulation (not recorded which). The receptor set was obtained from a human donor in good health (CMV status not recorded). Some clones in this sample may be carry-over from other donors' samples.

This clonotype has a count of ten or more. The chain is built from TRBV29-1 and TRBJ1-3, with 12 bases aligning to TRBD1. The CDR3 length is 15 residues. Germline trimming cut 5 bases from V and 4 bases from J; bases unmatched to any gene: 6. Looked up from germline, CDR1 is SQVTM and CDR2 is ANQGSEA. This chain's CDR3 is CSVWGQGASGNTIYF. CDR3 nucleotides: TGCAGCGTTTGGGGACAGGGGGCTTCGGGAAACACCATATATTTT.

This clonotype was seen many times. This chain joins TRBV6-2 or TRBV6-3 and TRBJ2-1; TRBD2 might be the D (6 bases). Trimming took off 0 bases at V and 0 bases at J, with 15 bases between the two ends. The germline V gene encodes CDR1 MNHEY and CDR2 SVGEGT. The CDR3 runs to 18 residues. The CDR3 here is CASSYSYSRESSYNEQFF. CDR3 DNA sequence: TGTGCCAGCAGTTACTCTTACTCGCGGGAAAGCTCCTACAATGAGCAGTTCTTC.

The chain has TRBV7-9 and TRBJ2-3; 12 bases map to TRBD2. In germline, CDR1 is SEHNR, CDR2 FQNEAQ (reference sequence). The CDR3 consists of 17 residues. The J segment lost 4 bases and the V segment lost 5 bases, leaving 10 bases of the junction unmatched. The CDR3 sequence is CASSPHSGLAGADTQYF. DNA of the CDR3: TGTGCCAGCAGCCCCCACTCGGGACTAGCGGGCGCAGATACGCAGTATTTT.

This clonotype was observed a few times. The rearrangement uses TRBV7-9 and TRBJ2-1; possible D gene TRBD2, 5 bases. The CDR3 loop spans 16 amino acids. Trimming pared 1 base from V and 0 bases from J, leaving 10 bases between. The germline gives CDR1 SEHNR, CDR2 FQNEAQ (reference sequence). DNA of the CDR3: TGTGCCAGCAGCTTAGGTCCGGGAAGCTCCTACAATGAGCAGTTCTTC. This translates into CASSLGPGSSYNEQFF.

The sample holds one count of this clonotype. This chain joins TRBV10-3 and TRBJ1-5; maybe TRBD1 (5 bases). Germline V lookup: CDR1 ENHRY, CDR2 SYGVKD. The CDR3 runs to 14 residues. V lost 10 bases to trimming and J lost 0 bases, with 13 bases between them. The CDR3 sequence is CASRQSYSNQPQHF. In DNA form, the CDR3 reads TGTGCCAGCCGACAGTCATATAGCAATCAGCCCCAGCATTTT.

As for this clonotype: The junction differs from germline at one of its ends, possibly a read error. This chain links TRBV4-1 with TRBJ2-7, with 10 bases aligning to TRBD2. This CDR3 contains 16 residues. The V gene's germline CDR1 is MGHRA and CDR2 YSYEKL. CDR3 nucleotides: TGTGCCAGCAGCCAAGGTGTTAGCGGGAGGCGTATCGAGCAGTACTTC. Amino acid sequence: CASSQGVSGRRIEQYF.

Ten or more counts support this clonotype. The chain links TRBV24-1 to TRBJ2-1; no definite D call. CDR3 length: 13 amino acids. Germline values: CDR1 KGHDR, CDR2 SFDVKD. Trimming took 5 bases from V and 10 from J, leaving 14 bases between them. The CDR3 is CATSVGPASEQFF. The CDR3 DNA reads as TGTGCCACCAGTGTTGGACCGGCGAGCGAGCAGTTCTTC.

This clonotype was seen only a few times. The chain combines TRBV7-6 with TRBJ2-7; TRBD1 or TRBD2 may be the D gene (5 bases each). In germline, CDR1 is SGHVS, CDR2 FNYEAQ. The CDR3 has 14 residues. Trimming removed 2 bases at V and 1 base at J, with 9 bases between. The CDR3 sequence: CASSLTGGSYEQYF. CDR3 nucleotides: TGTGCCAGCAGCTTAACTGGGGGATCCTACGAGCAGTACTTC.

Concerning this clonotype: A much larger clone sits a single nucleotide away, making a read error possible. V and J are TRBV28 and TRBJ2-1, with 8 bases aligning to TRBD2. The last part of the DNA fits TRBJ2-7 better; the J call may be wrong. The V gene's germline CDR1 is MDHEN and CDR2 SYDVKM. This CDR3 is 15 amino acids long. The CDR3 is CASSPTAGGLNEQYF. The CDR3 DNA is TGTGCCAGCAGCCCCACGGCGGGGGGCCTCAATGAGCAGTACTTC.

This clonotype appeared many times. The genes are TRBV7-2 and TRBJ2-5, with D unclear. Trimming cost V 5 bases and J 1 base, with 5 bases left between them. Germline CDR1 reads SGHTA; CDR2 reads FQGNSA. The CDR3 loop spans 12 amino acids. The CDR3 loop reads CASSAFQETQYF. DNA of the CDR3: TGTGCCAGCAGCGCCTTCCAAGAGACCCAGTACTTC.

This clonotype was picked up many times. The chain uses TRBV20-1 and TRBJ2-2; perhaps D is TRBD1 or TRBD2 (5 bases each). The CDR3 loop spans 15 amino acids. With 0 bases removed from V and 5 bases from J, the gap between germline ends came to 13 bases. Germline V gene sequence: CDR1 DFQATT, CDR2 SNEGSKA (reference sequence). CDR3 residues: CSARESGTETGELFF. CDR3 coding DNA: TGCAGTGCTAGAGAATCCGGGACGGAAACCGGGGAGCTGTTTTTT.

This clonotype showed up many times. The V and J genes are TRBV7-2 and TRBJ2-7; TRBD2 might be the D (5 bases). V was clipped by 5 bases and J by 2 bases, with 13 bases between them. CDR1 and CDR2 (germline): SGHTA, FQGNSA. The CDR3 has 14 residues. The CDR3 loop reads CASSTKRPPYEQYF. The CDR3 DNA follows: TGTGCCAGCAGCACTAAGCGGCCACCCTACGAGCAGTACTTC.

This clonotype was counted ten times or more. The chain joins TRBV9 to TRBJ2-5; tentative D call: TRBD2 (7 bases). Looked up from germline, CDR1 is SGDLS and CDR2 is YYNGEE. The CDR3 runs to 14 residues. V dropped 3 bases and J dropped 5 bases, with 14 bases sitting between them. The CDR3 nucleotides read TGTGCCAGCAGCGCTGGGGGGGGGCGGGAGACCCAGTACTTC. Translation gives CASSAGGGRETQYF.

The table lists this clonotype with many counts. The chain is built from TRBV11-2 and TRBJ2-3; D is perhaps TRBD2 (7 bases). Germline lookup yields CDR1 SGHAT and CDR2 FQNNGV. This CDR3 contains 17 residues. Deletions cut 2 bases from V and 1 base from J, with 16 bases between. This chain's CDR3 is CASSLSGGGAGTDTQYF. Here the CDR3 DNA reads TGTGCCAGCAGCTTATCTGGCGGGGGCGCCGGCACAGATACGCAGTATTTT. Based on the CDR3 plus reference TRBV11-2 and TRBJ2-3, the full variable domain is EAGVAQSPRYKIIEKRQSVAFWCNPISGHATLYWYQQILGQGPKLLIQFQNNGVVDDSQLPKDRFSAERLKGVDSTLKIQPAKLEDSAVYLCASSLSGGGAGTDTQYFGPGTRLTVL.

This clonotype was seen more than once but under ten times. The chain links TRBV10-2 to TRBJ2-3; no definite D call. Germline V gene sequence: CDR1 WSHSY, CDR2 SAAADI. CDR3 size: 14 residues. V was shortened by 4 bases and J by 5 bases, with 13 bases between the two germline ends. CDR3 sequence reads: CASSGGKMVDTQYF. The CDR3 nucleotides are TGCGCCAGCAGTGGTGGGAAGATGGTAGATACGCAGTATTTT.

This clonotype was observed a few times. This chain connects TRBV7-2 to TRBJ2-1; D remains ambiguous. From germline, CDR1 is SGHTA and CDR2 FQGNSA. Trimming took 3 bases from V and 0 from J, leaving 9 bases between them. This CDR3 contains 15 residues. In DNA, the CDR3 is TGTGCCAGCAGCTTGATGTCTTACTCCTACAATGAGCAGTTCTTC. Translated: CASSLMSYSYNEQFF.

The CDR3 sequence: CASSLTLLAGVSETQYF. As DNA, the CDR3 is TGTGCCAGCAGCTTAACTTTACTAGCGGGAGTTTCGGAGACCCAGTACTTC. This chain uses TRBV11-2 with TRBJ2-5; 11 nucleotides align to TRBD2. Germline lookup yields CDR1 SGHAT and CDR2 FQNNGV. The CDR3 runs 17 residues. Unmatched junction bases numbered 10, after V lost 2 bases and J lost 5 bases. Drawing the rest from reference TRBV11-2 and TRBJ2-5, the complete variable domain is EAGVAQSPRYKIIEKRQSVAFWCNPISGHATLYWYQQILGQGPKLLIQFQNNGVVDDSQLPKDRFSAERLKGVDSTLKIQPAKLEDSAVYLCASSLTLLAGVSETQYFGPGTRLLVL.

This clonotype was seen a handful of times. This rearrangement joins TRBV27 to TRBJ1-1; D remains ambiguous. V was trimmed by 5 bases and J by 0 bases, leaving 16 bases between them. CDR3 size: 16 residues. Germline V gene data show CDR1 as MNHEY and CDR2 as SMNVEV (reference sequence). CDR3: CASSPRVGSVNTEAFF. DNA for the CDR3: TGTGCCAGCAGTCCTAGGGTAGGGAGTGTGAACACTGAAGCTTTCTTT.

This clonotype occurred many times. The V gene is TRBV4-3, the J gene TRBJ1-6; D is unresolved. The CDR3 length is 16 residues. The V end was cut by 0 bases, the J end by 4 bases, with 10 bases between. Per the germline V gene, CDR1 is LGHNA and CDR2 is YSLEER. The CDR3 nucleotides read TGCGCCAGCAGCCAAGAGCGGACGGTATATAATTCACCCCTCCACTTT. It translates to CASSQERTVYNSPLHF.

This clonotype has at least ten counts. The rearrangement joins TRBV7-9 to TRBJ2-7; 14 positions match TRBD2. J gave up 4 bases and V 1 base, and 0 bases lay outside the gene matches. Germline V gene sequence: CDR1 SEHNR, CDR2 FQNEAQ (reference sequence). The CDR3 has 15 amino acids. As DNA, the CDR3 is TGTGCCAGCAGCTTAGGGACTAGCGGGAGGTACGAGCAGTACGTC. Translation gives CASSLGTSGRYEQYV.

The CDR3 spells CASSQTSVTDTQYF. The CDR3, as DNA: TGTGCCAGCAGCCAGACTAGCGTGACAGATACGCAGTATTTT. This chain joins TRBV7-2 and TRBJ2-3; 8 bases are shared with TRBD2. Germline CDR1 reads SGHTA; CDR2 reads FQGNSA. There are 14 residues in the CDR3. The V and J ends lost 5 bases and 3 bases, in that order; junction bases with no gene match: 4.

This clonotype was observed at least ten times. The chain has TRBV11-3 and TRBJ2-3; 9 nucleotides agree with TRBD1. The CDR3 contains 14 residues. V was pared by 2 bases and J by 9 bases, with 6 bases of the junction left unmatched. Germline-derived CDR1 and CDR2 are SGHNT and YENEEA. For the CDR3, the DNA is TGTGCCAGCAGCTTAAGACAGGGGGAGGAGACGCAGTATTTT. Translating gives CASSLRQGEETQYF.

This clonotype occurred many times. The V gene is TRBV7-8, the J gene TRBJ2-7; TRBD1 is a possible D gene (5 bases). CDR1 SGHVS and CDR2 FQNEAQ come from the germline V gene. The CDR3 loop spans 13 amino acids. Trimming removed 2 bases at V and 3 bases at J, with 8 bases between. The DNA for the CDR3 is TGTGCCAGCAGCTTATCTGACAGCTACGAGCAGTACTTC. It is translated as CASSLSDSYEQYF.

CDR3 sequence reads: CSTHRSSYNEQFF. Here the CDR3 DNA reads TGCAGCACGCATAGGAGCTCCTACAATGAGCAGTTCTTC. The rearrangement uses TRBV29-1 and TRBJ2-1; no reliable D call. The germline V gene has CDR1 SQVTM and CDR2 ANQGSEA. V was clipped by 8 bases and J by 0 bases, with 11 bases between them. This CDR3 contains 13 residues.

This clonotype was observed a handful of times. This chain uses TRBV28 with TRBJ1-1, with TRBD1 identical over 10 bases. After removal of 6 bases from V and 4 bases from J, the junction contained 5 bases not matched to a gene. From germline, CDR1 is MDHEN and CDR2 SYDVKM. The CDR3 consists of 14 residues. The CDR3, as DNA: TGTGCCAGCAGGCTGGGACAGGGGACCACTGAAGCTTTCTTT. Amino acids: CASRLGQGTTEAFF.